This T cell receptor (beta chain) was profiled in a study of vaccination and CD4 T cells after COVID-19. Worth noting for this clonotype: Its antigen remains unknown.

V was shortened by 3 bases and J by 2 bases, with 11 bases between the two germline ends. CDR1 and CDR2 (germline): GTSNPN, SVGIG (reference sequence). The CDR3 spans 13 residues. The assay that was used to sequence DNA from cultured CD4+ T cells was the Oncomine TCR Beta short-read assay. TCRdb re-derived calls from the PCR reads in MiXCR, one entry per CDR3 protein. The sample includes 15,000 to 25,000 distinct CDR3 sequences, around 42% of them seen just once. The treatment denotes: roughly ten-day PBMC culture with coronavirus spike peptide pools or control peptides (ViraFEST assay). Material: cultured CD4+ T cells from blood. V and J are TRBV30 and TRBJ2-7; D is unresolved. The sequence derives from a human donor with COVID-19. In DNA form, the CDR3 reads TGTGCCTGGAGGTCAGTCCCAGCCTACGAGCAGTACTTC. Amino acid sequence: CAWRSVPAYEQYF.